Listed below are T cell receptor beta chains from one sample, sequenced in a study of control samples from healthy donors and cancer patients. Here immunoSEQ multiplex PCR was the method, and the copy in TCRdb shows in-frame clones only, minus some. The sample contains about 160,000 clones, about 94% of which appear only once. Sequenced input: PBMCs. Source of these receptors: a man in his fifties or sixties with colorectal cancer. CDR3s include the opening cysteine and the closing phenylalanine or tryptophan. Fields, in order: V gene, J gene, clone size, D gene, CDR3 protein, CDR3 DNA. D genes are given only for firm matches. Size tells how often a clone was seen (once, few, many) or the class of an expanded clone, and some rows leave it out.

>TRBV3-1/TRBV3-2|TRBJ1-1|.|TRBD1
CASSQGQGLNTEAFF
TGTGCCAGCAGCCAAGGACAGGGACTGAACACTGAAGCTTTCTTT
>TRBV7-9|TRBJ2-1|once|.
CASSLGEGNEQFF
TGTGCCAGCAGCTTGGGAGAGGGCAATGAGCAGTTCTTC
>TRBV6-2/TRBV6-3|TRBJ2-2|.|.
CASSGQNTGELFF
TGTGCCAGCAGCGGCCAAAACACCGGGGAGCTGTTTTTT
>TRBV27|TRBJ1-5|.|TRBD1
CASSSGQGYQPQHF
TGTGCCAGCAGTTCGGGACAGGGCTATCAGCCCCAGCATTTT
>TRBV25-1|TRBJ1-3|.|.
CASSEFKLGNTIYF
TGTGCCAGCAGTGAATTTAAACTTGGAAACACCATATATTTT
>TRBV5-4|TRBJ1-1|.|.
CASSLWGLNTEAFF
TGTGCCAGCAGCTTGTGGGGGCTGAACACTGAAGCTTTCTTT
>TRBV6-5|TRBJ1-1|.|.
CASQGFGSITTEAFF
TGTGCCAGCCAAGGGTTTGGGTCGATAACGACTGAAGCTTTCTTT
>TRBV6-5|TRBJ1-1|.|.
CASSDRTNTEAFF
TGTGCCAGCAGCGACAGGACTAACACTGAAGCTTTCTTT
>TRBV11-2|TRBJ2-1|.|.
CASSSAAASSYNEQFF
TGTGCCAGCAGCTCGGCGGCGGCCAGCTCCTACAATGAGCAGTTCTTC
>TRBV5-1|TRBJ1-1|once|TRBD1
CASSSGGIGTEAFF
TGCGCCAGCAGCTCAGGGGGTATAGGCACTGAAGCTTTCTTT
>TRBV6-2/TRBV6-3|TRBJ2-4|.|.
CASSYGGVKNIQYF
TGTGCCAGCAGTTACGGGGGCGTCAAAAACATTCAGTACTTC